A selection of T cell receptor beta chains follows, all from one sample in a study of shared clonotypes between healthy human individuals. The assay was immunoSEQ multiplex PCR, and TCRdb's table has in-frame clones only and misses some. The table has about 2.4 million clones, 80% to 95% seen once. The sequenced material came from naive CD4+ T cells from PBMCs. Receptor source: a young man in good health. Some clones in this sample may be carry-over from other donors' samples. The conserved cysteine and the conserved F or W are not part of the CDR3 here. The D gene is left open where the match is weak. Some rows have no size entry. The others give once, few or many, or a class for an expanded clone.

ASSWGLAVNTGELF,TRBD2,TRBV5-4,-
ACSGPGAGPNYGYT,-,TRBV30,-
ASSLPGAETQY,-,TRBV5-4,-
ASSLVGEEQY,-,TRBV5-1,-
ASSEPGAGNTIY,-,TRBV10-1,-
ASSENLRGGNQPQH,-,TRBV2,-
ASSPYRPRGQGTDTQY,TRBD1,TRBV27,-
AWSADSLNEKLF,-,TRBV30,-
ASKRDRDVYEQY,TRBD1,TRBV27,-
ASSYPGNSNTGELF,-,TRBV6-6,-
ASSLARVAPTGELF,-,TRBV5-1,-
ASSWGPTHKGGELF,-,TRBV5-6,-
ASSKTGVQY,-,TRBV5-8,-
ASSRAESSYEQY,-,TRBV18,once
ASSSVGGEAF,-,TRBV6-1,-
ASSFLIRGGPYEQY,TRBD2,TRBV5-8,-
ASSDGGTQY,-,TRBV5-1,-
ASSDVTGGRGYT,TRBD1,TRBV6-1,once
ASSPLWDRGKLRNYGYT,TRBD1,TRBV19,-
ASRLASLTYEQY,-,TRBV6-1,-
ASSVDPWAYEQY,-,TRBV9,-
ASSKTSDNTGELF,TRBD2,TRBV2,-
AGWSGVEAF,-,TRBV30,-
ASSLFPARLNTEAF,-,TRBV28,-
SAIGNEQF,-,TRBV20-1,-
ATRSLGGQPQH,-,TRBV19,-
ASSQIWGLAVGGELF,-,TRBV4-1,-
SVGTGTNTEAF,TRBD1,TRBV29-1,-
ASNGQGGTYNEQF,TRBD1,TRBV5-1,-
ASSLLGASNQPQH,-,TRBV5-1,-
ASSLQGAFNTGELF,TRBD1,TRBV5-1,-
ASSLRPGELETQY,-,TRBV5-1,-
ASSWGQQNTGELF,TRBD1,TRBV5-1,-
ASRDSSGSSYNEQF,TRBD2,TRBV5-1,-
ASSLAQGVVSYEQY,TRBD1,TRBV7-9,-
SVDRSLMNTEAF,-,TRBV29-1,-
ASSFPIAGLTDTQY,TRBD2,TRBV7-9,-
ASSPSRGGVTNTGELF,-,TRBV9,-
ATSGRSRGLNQPQH,TRBD1,TRBV15,-
ASSVGLAGEGQY,TRBD2,TRBV9,-
ASSPGQGANYGYT,TRBD1,TRBV5-1,-
ASSAPPSNEKLF,-,TRBV2,-
ASRSGTSGRAGVYTGELF,TRBD2,TRBV27,-
SVLTGTGGAYEQY,TRBD1,TRBV29-1,-
ASSLVGTGDYEQY,TRBD1,TRBV28,-
ASSSRDMSISYEQY,-,TRBV19,-
ASSGGGRAIDEQY,TRBD2,TRBV2,-
ATSRATGELF,-,TRBV15,-
ASSPDPFGTAPYEQY,TRBD1,TRBV27,-
ASLKNSNSYNEQF,-,TRBV5-1,-
ASSLGDTEAF,-,TRBV5-4,-